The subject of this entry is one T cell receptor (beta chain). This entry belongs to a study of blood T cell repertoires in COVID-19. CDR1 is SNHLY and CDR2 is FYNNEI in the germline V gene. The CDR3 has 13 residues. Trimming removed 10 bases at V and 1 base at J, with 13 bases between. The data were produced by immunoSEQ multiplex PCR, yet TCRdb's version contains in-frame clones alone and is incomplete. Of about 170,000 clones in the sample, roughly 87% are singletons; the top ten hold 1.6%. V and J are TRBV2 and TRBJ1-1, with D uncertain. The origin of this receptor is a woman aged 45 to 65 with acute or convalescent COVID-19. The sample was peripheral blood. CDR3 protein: CATAASPNTEAFF. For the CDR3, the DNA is TGTGCCACCGCGGCCAGCCCGAACACTGAAGCTTTCTTT.